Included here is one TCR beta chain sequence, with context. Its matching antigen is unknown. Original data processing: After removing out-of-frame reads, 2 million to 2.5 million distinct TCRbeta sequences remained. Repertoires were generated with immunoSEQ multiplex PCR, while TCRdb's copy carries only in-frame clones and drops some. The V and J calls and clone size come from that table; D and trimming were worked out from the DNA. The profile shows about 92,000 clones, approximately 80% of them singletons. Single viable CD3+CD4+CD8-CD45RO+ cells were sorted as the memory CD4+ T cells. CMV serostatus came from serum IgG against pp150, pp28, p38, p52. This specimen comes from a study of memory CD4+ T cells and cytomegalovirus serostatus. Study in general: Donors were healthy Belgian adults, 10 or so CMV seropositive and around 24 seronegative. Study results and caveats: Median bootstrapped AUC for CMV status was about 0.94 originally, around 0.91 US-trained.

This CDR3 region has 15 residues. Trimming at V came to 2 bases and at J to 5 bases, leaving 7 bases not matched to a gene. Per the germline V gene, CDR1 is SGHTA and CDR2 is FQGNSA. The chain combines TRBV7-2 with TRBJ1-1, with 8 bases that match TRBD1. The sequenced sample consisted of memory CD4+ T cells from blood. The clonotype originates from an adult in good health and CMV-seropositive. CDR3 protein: CASSLTGQGRTEAFF. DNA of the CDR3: TGTGCCAGCAGCTTAACAGGACAGGGTAGGACTGAAGCTTTCTTT. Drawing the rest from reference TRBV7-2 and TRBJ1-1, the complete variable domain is GAGVSQSPSNKVTEKGKDVELRCDPISGHTALYWYRQSLGQGLEFLIYFQGNSAPDKSGLPSDRFSAERTGGSVSTLTIQRTQQEDSAVYLCASSLTGQGRTEAFFGQGTRLTVV.